This TCR beta chain was observed in a study of blood T cell repertoires in COVID-19. About the research overall: PBMCs, B-cell-depleted T cells, or T cells were the source of the cDNA or gDNA that made up the material.

Only in-frame clones appear in the TCRdb table, and some are missing; sequencing was by immunoSEQ multiplex PCR. Here the sample spans about 74,000 clones, under 95% being singletons. This CDR3 has 12 amino acids. The V gene's germline CDR1 is SNHLY and CDR2 FYNNEI. V was clipped by 6 bases and J by 8 bases, with 10 bases between them. The chain links TRBV2 to TRBJ2-2, with a possible D match to TRBD2 (6 bases). The sequence came from a woman aged 55-70 years with active COVID-19. Sequencing was carried out using peripheral blood. DNA of the CDR3: TGTGCCAGCAGCGAGACTAGAGGGGAGCTGTTTTTT. Translated: CASSETRGELFF.